Following are 18 T cell receptor beta chains from one sample sequenced in a study of T-cell reconstitution after alpha-beta-depleted transplantation in children. The authors prepared the TCRbeta library with unique molecular identifiers. TCRdb used MiXCR to reprocess the PCR reads, holding one entry per CDR3 protein. This sample has about 360,000 distinct CDR3 sequences; roughly 13% occur once, and the top ten carry approximately 4.2%. The sample here was PBMCs, taken from the stem cell graft. The receptors originated from a human donor who donated a stem cell graft to a child with Fanconi anemia.

This chain links TRBV5-1 with TRBJ2-7, with D perhaps matching TRBD1 or TRBD2 (5 bases each). This CDR3 comprises 14 residues. V was shortened by 6 bases and J by 3 bases, with 16 bases between the two germline ends. CDR1 and CDR2 (germline): SGHRS, YFSETQ. CDR3 sequence (DNA): TGCGCCAGCACCTTCCTGGGACGGGGCTACGAGCAGTACTTC. Residues: CASTFLGRGYEQYF.

This clonotype showed up just a few times. Here the CDR3 DNA reads TGCGCCAGCAGCTTATCCGAAGAGACCCAGTACTTC. Protein product: CASSLSEETQYF. The chain uses TRBV5-1 and TRBJ2-5; D unclear. The V gene's germline CDR1 is SGHRS and CDR2 YFSETQ. The CDR3 consists of 12 residues. V lost 2 bases and J 3 bases, leaving 5 bases between the germline ends.

The V and J genes are TRBV29-1 and TRBJ2-3; TRBD2 aligns across 12 bases. This CDR3 contains 15 residues. Germline values: CDR1 SQVTM, CDR2 ANQGSEA. The trim removed 4 bases at V and 0 bases at J, leaving 2 bases unmatched. CDR3 bases: TGCAGCGTTGGGACTAGCGGGGATAGCACAGATACGCAGTATTTT. It is translated as CSVGTSGDSTDTQYF.

This clonotype was found many times. The chain links TRBV5-5 to TRBJ2-2; 7 nucleotides match TRBD1. Per the germline V gene, CDR1 is SGHKS and CDR2 is YYEKEE (reference sequence). V lost 0 bases to trimming and J lost 10 bases; unmatched junction nucleotides: 12. The CDR3 covers 16 residues. CDR3 in DNA: TGTGCCAGCAGCTTGGTTGGGACAGAGAGGGTGGCGGAGCTGTTTTTT. It translates to CASSLVGTERVAELFF.

Only a few counts were recorded for this clonotype. The chain combines TRBV28 with TRBJ1-2; D gene uncertain. Per the germline V gene, CDR1 is MDHEN and CDR2 is SYDVKM. Trimming removed 8 bases from V and 8 bases from J, with 12 bases in between. The CDR3 covers 11 residues. The CDR3 DNA sequence: TGTGCCAGCGGGCCGGTGGGGGGCTACACCTTC. Translating gives CASGPVGGYTF.

The chain links TRBV6-1 to TRBJ1-6, with D possibly matching TRBD1 (5 bases). Germline V lookup: CDR1 MNHNS, CDR2 SASEGT. The CDR3 contains 14 residues. Trimming shortened V by 3 bases and J by 10 bases, and 13 bases separated the two germline ends. Here the CDR3 reads CASSEGVRWSPLHF. The CDR3 nucleotides read TGTGCCAGCAGTGAGGGGGTAAGATGGTCACCCCTCCACTTT.

The V gene is TRBV5-6, the J gene TRBJ2-5; D ambiguous. Germline values: CDR1 SGHDT, CDR2 YYEEEE. There are 14 residues in the CDR3. V lost 6 bases and J 4 bases, leaving 16 bases between the germline ends. CDR3 sequence: CASTRPWARETQYF. In nucleotides, the CDR3 is TGTGCCAGCACCAGACCTTGGGCACGAGAGACCCAGTACTTC.

This clonotype turned up a few times. The gene calls are TRBV19 and TRBJ1-1; possibly TRBD1 for D (5 bases). Trimming shortened V by 6 bases and J by 3 bases, and 11 bases separated the two germline ends. The V gene's germline CDR1 is LNHDA and CDR2 SQIVND (reference sequence). This CDR3 region has 13 residues. The CDR3 region has the DNA TGTGCCAGTAGCGCTCGGGGGGACACTGAAGCTTTCTTT. It specifies CASSARGDTEAFF. Full variable domain (remainder filled in from reference TRBV19 and TRBJ1-1): DGGITQSPKYLFRKEGQNVTLSCEQNLNHDAMYWYRQDPGQGLRLIYYSQIVNDFQKGDIAEGYSVSREKKESFPLTVTSAQKNPTAFYLCASSARGDTEAFFGQGTRLTVV.

This clonotype has at least ten counts. The V and J genes are TRBV5-1 and TRBJ1-1; D is uncertain. This CDR3 has 14 amino acids. Germline V gene sequence: CDR1 SGHRS, CDR2 YFSETQ. V lost 0 bases and J 1 base, leaving 7 bases between the germline ends. The CDR3 DNA sequence: TGCGCCAGCAGCTTGGCGACTGGGAACACTGAAGCTTTCTTT. Its protein product is CASSLATGNTEAFF.

The chain uses TRBV7-9 and TRBJ2-7, with D possibly matching TRBD2 (7 bases). Germline CDR1 and CDR2: SEHNR and FQNEAQ (reference sequence). V shed 5 bases and J shed 11 bases, with 28 bases lying between them. This CDR3 has 16 residues. The CDR3 DNA is TGTGCCAGCAGCCCGTCGGACAGTTCGGGAGGTGAGGTTAAGTACGTC. It translates to CASSPSDSSGGEVKYV.

The table lists this clonotype with many counts. V usage is TRBV10-3 and J usage is TRBJ2-1; the D gene is possibly TRBD2 (7 bases). V was cut by 0 bases and J by 8 bases, with 14 bases left in between. CDR1 ENHRY and CDR2 SYGVKD come from the germline V gene. CDR3 length: 15 residues. The CDR3 DNA follows: TGTGCCATCAGTGAGTCGATTAGGGGGGGCGATGAGCAGTTCTTC. This encodes CAISESIRGGDEQFF.

CDR3 sequence reads: CASSQGRDHERPEAFF. The CDR3 DNA follows: TGTGCCAGCAGCCAAGGAAGGGACCACGAAAGACCTGAAGCTTTCTTT. This chain uses TRBV3-1 with TRBJ1-1; a possible D gene is TRBD1 (5 bases). Per germline, CDR1 LGHDT and CDR2 YNNKEL (reference sequence). V lost 1 base and J lost 6, with 18 bases in between. The CDR3 is made up of 16 amino acids.

The gene calls are TRBV4-1 and TRBJ1-1, with D possibly TRBD1 on 5 matching bases. The CDR3 has 12 amino acids. V lost 2 bases, J lost 8 bases, and 9 bases lay in between. Germline values: CDR1 MGHRA, CDR2 YSYEKL. For the CDR3, the DNA is TGCGCCAGCAGCCAACCCGAGGGGGAAGCTTTCTTT. Translation gives CASSQPEGEAFF.

This clonotype was counted at least ten times. The chain couples TRBV18 to TRBJ2-3; D not certain. V lost 3 bases to trimming and J lost 6 bases, with 7 bases between them. This CDR3 comprises 12 residues. CDR1 and CDR2 (germline): KGHSH, LQKENI. The DNA of the CDR3 is TGTGCCAGCTCACCGGAAGGCGATACGCAGTATTTT. This sequence encodes CASSPEGDTQYF. The full variable domain, in which reference TRBV18 and TRBJ2-3 provide the parts outside the CDR3, is NAGVMQNPRHLVRRRGQEARLRCSPMKGHSHVYWYRQLPEEGLKFMVYLQKENIIDESGMPKERFSAEFPKEGPSILRIQQVVRGDSAAYFCASSPEGDTQYFGPGTRLTVL.

This clonotype showed up just a few times. This chain links TRBV7-2 with TRBJ2-1; unclear D gene. This CDR3 region has 15 residues. With 4 bases removed from V and 5 bases from J, the gap between germline ends came to 15 bases. Germline lookup yields CDR1 SGHTA and CDR2 FQGNSA. The CDR3, as DNA: TGTGCCAGCAGCTCGGCGACCGGGCCGCACAATGAGCAGTTCTTC. This sequence encodes CASSSATGPHNEQFF.

This clonotype was counted at least ten times. This chain uses TRBV10-3 with TRBJ2-3; the match to TRBD1 covers 9 bases. CDR1 and CDR2 (germline): ENHRY, SYGVKD. There are 19 residues in the CDR3. The ends lost 0 bases at V and 5 bases at J; junction bases unmatched: 15. This chain's CDR3 is CAISESTGTGSPMRDTQYF. In DNA form, the CDR3 reads TGTGCCATCAGTGAGTCTACCGGGACAGGGTCCCCTATGAGAGATACGCAGTATTTT.

This clonotype was counted many times. The V gene is TRBV15, the J gene TRBJ2-3, with 7 bases fitting TRBD1. This CDR3 comprises 14 residues. V was pared by 2 bases and J by 5 bases, with 4 bases of the junction left unmatched. Germline V gene lookup returns CDR1 LNHNV and CDR2 YYDKDF (reference sequence). The CDR3 loop is CATSRRTGLDTQYF. Written as DNA, the CDR3 is TGTGCCACCAGCAGACGGACAGGTCTAGATACGCAGTATTTT.

This clonotype was found many times. The chain couples TRBV4-3 to TRBJ2-3; 8 bases match TRBD2. Trimming removed 1 base from V and 5 bases from J; junction bases left unmatched: 8. CDR1 LGHNA and CDR2 YSLEER come from the germline V gene. This CDR3 contains 16 residues. The CDR3 protein is CASSQGRAGAGDTQYF. The CDR3 region has the DNA TGCGCCAGCAGCCAAGGGAGAGCGGGGGCGGGAGATACGCAGTATTTT.